Each of the 4 T cell receptor beta chains below was sequenced from the same sample in a study of CD8 T cells in Susac syndrome. RNA in amounts of about 0.5 to 1 ug was reverse transcribed with random hexamers. Each CDR3 protein gets one entry after TCRdb re-called the immunoSEQ multiplex PCR reads with MiXCR. The sample shows about 400,000 distinct CDR3 sequences, approximately 85% of them seen only once. The specimen was CD8+ T cells from PBMCs. These receptors were obtained from a human donor with multiple sclerosis.

The chain has TRBV11-2 and TRBJ2-3; D possibly corresponds to TRBD2 (5 bases). This CDR3 spans 17 amino acids. Germline V gene sequence: CDR1 SGHAT, CDR2 FQNNGV. Trimming pared 5 bases from V and 4 bases from J, leaving 22 bases between. CDR3 bases: TGTGCCAGCAGCCCCCGCGGTGTGGGAGAAAGCCCAGATACGCAGTATTTT. This codes for CASSPRGVGESPDTQYF.

The chain couples TRBV19 to TRBJ2-7; no clear D. Looked up from germline, CDR1 is LNHDA and CDR2 is SQIVND (reference sequence). V dropped 10 bases and J dropped 3 bases, with 10 bases sitting between them. The CDR3 length is 11 residues. The chain's CDR3 is CATQGVYEQYF. For the CDR3, the DNA is TGTGCCACCCAAGGTGTCTACGAGCAGTACTTC.

This clonotype was seen just once. The chain uses TRBV19 and TRBJ1-1; D not resolved. The CDR3 consists of 12 residues. Trimming took off 4 bases at V and 5 bases at J, with 8 bases between the two ends. Germline loops: CDR1 LNHDA, CDR2 SQIVND (reference sequence). CDR3 in amino acids: CASSNGITEAFF. The CDR3 DNA sequence: TGTGCCAGTAGTAATGGGATAACTGAAGCTTTCTTT.

A few counts support this clonotype. This chain uses TRBV14 with TRBJ2-3, with 9 bases aligning to TRBD2. The ends lost 2 bases at V and 2 bases at J; junction bases unmatched: 2. CDR3 length: 15 residues. The germline V gene has CDR1 SGHDN and CDR2 FVKESK. CDR3 sequence (DNA): TGTGCCAGCAGCCAACTAGCGGGGACCACAGATACGCAGTATTTT. Translation: CASSQLAGTTDTQYF.